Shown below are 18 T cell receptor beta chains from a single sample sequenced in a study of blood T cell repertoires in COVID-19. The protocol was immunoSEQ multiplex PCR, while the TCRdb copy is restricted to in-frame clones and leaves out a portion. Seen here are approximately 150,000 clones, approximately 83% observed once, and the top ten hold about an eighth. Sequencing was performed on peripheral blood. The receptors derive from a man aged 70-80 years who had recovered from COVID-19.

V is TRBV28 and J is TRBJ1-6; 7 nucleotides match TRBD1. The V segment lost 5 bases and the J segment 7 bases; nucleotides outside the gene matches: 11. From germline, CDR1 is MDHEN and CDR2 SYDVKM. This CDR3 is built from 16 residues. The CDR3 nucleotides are TGTGCCAGCAGTGGACACAGGGGAATCTGGAATTCACCCCTCCACTTT. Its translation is CASSGHRGIWNSPLHF.

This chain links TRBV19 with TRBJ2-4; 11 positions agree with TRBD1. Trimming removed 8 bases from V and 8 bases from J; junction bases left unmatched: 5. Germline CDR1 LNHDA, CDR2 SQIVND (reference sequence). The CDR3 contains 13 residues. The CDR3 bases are TGTGCCAGTGGCCGGGACAGGGGGGACATTCAGTACTTC. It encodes CASGRDRGDIQYF.

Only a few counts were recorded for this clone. The CDR3 DNA reads TGCGCCAGCAGCTTGGACTGGAATGAGCAGTTCTTC. Its translation is CASSLDWNEQFF. The chain employs TRBV5-1 and TRBJ2-1; no definite D call. V shed 0 bases and J shed 7 bases, with 5 bases lying between them. The CDR3 consists of 12 residues. CDR1 and CDR2 from the germline V gene are SGHRS and YFSETQ.

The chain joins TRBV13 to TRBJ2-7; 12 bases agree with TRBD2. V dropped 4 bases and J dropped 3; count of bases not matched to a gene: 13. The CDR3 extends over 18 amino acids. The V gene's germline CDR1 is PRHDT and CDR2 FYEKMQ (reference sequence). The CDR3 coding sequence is TGTGCCAGCAGCTCCCTAGCGGGAGGGCCGGTAATATACTACGAGCAGTACTTC. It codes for CASSSLAGGPVIYYEQYF.

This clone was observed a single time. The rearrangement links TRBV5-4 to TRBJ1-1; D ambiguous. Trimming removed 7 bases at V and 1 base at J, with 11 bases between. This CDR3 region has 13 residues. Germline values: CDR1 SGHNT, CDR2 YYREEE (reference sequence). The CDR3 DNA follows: TGTGCCAGCGGGCAGGCAGGGAACACTGAAGCTTTCTTT. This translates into CASGQAGNTEAFF.

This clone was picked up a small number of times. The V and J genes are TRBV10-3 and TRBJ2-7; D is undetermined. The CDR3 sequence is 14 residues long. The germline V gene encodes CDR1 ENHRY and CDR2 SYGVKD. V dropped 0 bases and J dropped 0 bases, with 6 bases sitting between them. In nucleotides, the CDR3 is TGTGCCATCAGTGAGTCGAGCAACTCCTACGAGCAGTACTTC. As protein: CAISESSNSYEQYF.

The CDR3 DNA is TGTGCCAGCAGACCCACATCGGGTGCCGGGGAGCTGTTTTTT. This translates into CASRPTSGAGELFF. The chain couples TRBV28 to TRBJ2-2; D call uncertain. The germline V gene has CDR1 MDHEN and CDR2 SYDVKM. Trimming cost V 6 bases and J 6 bases, with 14 bases left between them. CDR3 length: 14 amino acids.

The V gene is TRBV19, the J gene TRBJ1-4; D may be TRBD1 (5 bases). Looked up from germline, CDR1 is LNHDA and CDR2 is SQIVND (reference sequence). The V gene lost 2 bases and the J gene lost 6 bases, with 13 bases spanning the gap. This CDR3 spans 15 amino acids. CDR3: CASSIFGGGDEKLFF. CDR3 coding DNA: TGTGCCAGTAGTATATTTGGAGGAGGGGATGAAAAACTGTTTTTT. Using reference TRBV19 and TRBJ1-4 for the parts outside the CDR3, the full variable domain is DGGITQSPKYLFRKEGQNVTLSCEQNLNHDAMYWYRQDPGQGLRLIYYSQIVNDFQKGDIAEGYSVSREKKESFPLTVTSAQKNPTAFYLCASSIFGGGDEKLFFGSGTQLSVL.

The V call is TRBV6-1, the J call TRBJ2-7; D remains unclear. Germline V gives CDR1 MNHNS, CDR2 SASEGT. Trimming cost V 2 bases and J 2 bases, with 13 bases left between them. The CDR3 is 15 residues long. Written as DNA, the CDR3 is TGTGCCAGCAGTGAAAGCGTAGTCGTAACCTACGAGCAGTACTTC. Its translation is CASSESVVVTYEQYF.

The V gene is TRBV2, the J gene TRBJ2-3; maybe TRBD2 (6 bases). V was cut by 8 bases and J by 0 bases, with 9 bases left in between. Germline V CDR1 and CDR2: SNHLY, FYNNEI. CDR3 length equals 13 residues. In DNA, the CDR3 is TGTGCCAGCCTAGCGACTAGCACAGATACGCAGTATTTT. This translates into CASLATSTDTQYF.

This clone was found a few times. The CDR3 DNA is TGCGCCAGCAGAGTGGACAGGGCGAATCAGCCCCAGCATTTT. This sequence encodes CASRVDRANQPQHF. This sequence joins TRBV5-1 and TRBJ1-5; TRBD1 matches 8 bases. The CDR3 has 14 residues. Per the germline V gene, CDR1 is SGHRS and CDR2 is YFSETQ. Unmatched junction bases numbered 5, after V lost 5 bases and J lost 4 bases.

The CDR3 protein is CASSLEPGQGNSPLHF. The CDR3 DNA reads TGTGCCAGCAGCTTAGAACCGGGACAGGGGAATTCACCCCTCCACTTT. The chain links TRBV7-9 to TRBJ1-6, with 10 bases identical to TRBD1. The V segment lost 1 base and the J segment 7 bases; nucleotides outside the gene matches: 4. The CDR3 is 16 residues long. Germline CDR1 is SEHNR and CDR2 is FQNEAQ (reference sequence).

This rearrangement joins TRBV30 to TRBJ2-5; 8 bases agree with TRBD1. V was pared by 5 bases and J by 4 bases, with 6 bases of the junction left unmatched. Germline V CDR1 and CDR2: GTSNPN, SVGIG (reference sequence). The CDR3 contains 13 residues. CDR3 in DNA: TGTGCCTGGGGGACAGGTGCGGGAGAGACCCAGTACTTC. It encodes CAWGTGAGETQYF. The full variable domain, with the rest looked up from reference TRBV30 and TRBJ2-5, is SQTIHQWPATLVQPVGSPLSLECTVEGTSNPNLYWYRQAAGRGLQLLFYSVGIGQISSEVPQNLSASRPQDRQFILSSKKLLLSDSGFYLCAWGTGAGETQYFGPGTRLLVL.

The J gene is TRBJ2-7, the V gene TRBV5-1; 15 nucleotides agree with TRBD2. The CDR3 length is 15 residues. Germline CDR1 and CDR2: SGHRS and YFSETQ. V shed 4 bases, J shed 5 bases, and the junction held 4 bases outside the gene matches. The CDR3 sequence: CASSPGLAGGHEQYF. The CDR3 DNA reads TGCGCCAGCAGCCCGGGACTAGCGGGAGGTCACGAGCAGTACTTC.

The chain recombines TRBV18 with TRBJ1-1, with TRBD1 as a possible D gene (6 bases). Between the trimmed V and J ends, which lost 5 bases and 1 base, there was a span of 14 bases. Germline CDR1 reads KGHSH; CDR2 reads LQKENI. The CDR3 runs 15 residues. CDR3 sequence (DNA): TGTGCCAGCTCAGGGCCGGGACAACAGAACACTGAAGCTTTCTTT. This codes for CASSGPGQQNTEAFF.

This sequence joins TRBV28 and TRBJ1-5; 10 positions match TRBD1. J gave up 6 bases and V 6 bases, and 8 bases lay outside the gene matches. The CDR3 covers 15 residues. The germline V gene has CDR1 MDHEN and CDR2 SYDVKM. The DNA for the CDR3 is TGTGCCAGCAGGAGGACAGGGGGAAGGGGTCAGCCCCAGCATTTT. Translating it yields CASRRTGGRGQPQHF.

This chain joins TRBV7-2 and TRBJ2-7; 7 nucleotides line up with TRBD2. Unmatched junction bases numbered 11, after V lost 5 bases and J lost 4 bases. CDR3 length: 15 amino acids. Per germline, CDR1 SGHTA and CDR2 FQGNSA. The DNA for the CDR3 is TGTGCCAGCAGCGATCCTCATGCGGGGGAATACGAGCAGTACTTC. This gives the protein CASSDPHAGEYEQYF.

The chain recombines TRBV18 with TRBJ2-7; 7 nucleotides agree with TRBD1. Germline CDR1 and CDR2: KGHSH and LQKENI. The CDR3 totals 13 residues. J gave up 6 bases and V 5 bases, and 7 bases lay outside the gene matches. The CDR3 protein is CASSSLSGGEQYF. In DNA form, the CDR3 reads TGTGCCAGCTCATCCCTGTCAGGGGGCGAGCAGTACTTC.